The T cell receptor beta chain described here comes from a study of T cell responses to AZD1222 COVID-19 vaccine. Study-wide background: Second doses were pooled across both intervals (about 4 or about 12 weeks). Whole-study findings and limits: Only after the peak T cell response were repertoires sampled.

V lost 4 bases, J lost 6 bases, and 9 bases stayed unmatched. The CDR3 covers 15 residues. CDR1 is MNHEY and CDR2 is SVGAGI in the germline V gene. Clones were read by immunoSEQ multiplex PCR, and TCRdb kept only the in-frame ones, dropping some. Among over 45,000 clones listed, 70% to 90% were seen once. As for this clone: Its target is not known.

The input for sequencing was peripheral blood, taken on day 0 of AZD1222 vaccination. The clonotype was recovered from an adult in good health. This rearrangement joins TRBV6-5 to TRBJ2-3; 8 bases are a match to TRBD2. This chain's CDR3 is CASSSRGGRGDTQYF. The CDR3, as DNA: TGTGCCAGCAGTTCCCGGGGGGGCCGGGGGGATACGCAGTATTTT.